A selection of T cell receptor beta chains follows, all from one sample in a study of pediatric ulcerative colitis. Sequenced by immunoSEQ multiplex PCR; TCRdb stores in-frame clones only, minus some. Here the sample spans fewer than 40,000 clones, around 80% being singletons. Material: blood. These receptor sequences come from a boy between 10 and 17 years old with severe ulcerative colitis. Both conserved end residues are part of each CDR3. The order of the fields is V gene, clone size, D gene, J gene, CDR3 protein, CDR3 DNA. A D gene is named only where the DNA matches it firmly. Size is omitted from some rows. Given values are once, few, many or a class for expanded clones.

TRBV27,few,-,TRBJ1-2,CASSQDSFYGYTF,TGTGCCAGCAGCCAGGACAGCTTTTATGGCTACACCTTC
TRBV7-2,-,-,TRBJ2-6,CAAGRPSGANVLTF,TGTGCCGCGGGGCGCCCCTCTGGGGCCAACGTCCTGACTTTC
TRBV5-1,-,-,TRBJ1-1,CASSPTTGEEAFF,TGCGCCAGCAGCCCCACCACGGGTGAGGAAGCTTTCTTT
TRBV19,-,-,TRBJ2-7,CASSIDHGGVSKSSYEQYF,TGTGCCAGTAGTATAGATCACGGAGGGGTTTCTAAAAGCTCCTACGAGCAGTACTTC
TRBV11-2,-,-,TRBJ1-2,CASSLMMGQNGYTF,TGTGCCAGCAGCTTAATGATGGGGCAGAACGGCTACACCTTC
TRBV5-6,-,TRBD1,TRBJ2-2,CASSLWDRMNTGELFF,TGTGCCAGCAGCTTGTGGGACAGAATGAACACCGGGGAGCTGTTTTTT
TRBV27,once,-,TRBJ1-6,CASSFRQESSPLHF,TGTGCCAGCAGTTTTCGACAGGAGTCCTCACCCCTCCACTTT
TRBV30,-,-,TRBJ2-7,CAWSVGRKEQYF,TGTGCCTGGAGTGTTGGTAGGAAGGAGCAGTACTTC
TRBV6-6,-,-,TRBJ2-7,CASINGRERVFGEQYF,TGTGCCAGCATCAACGGCAGGGAACGGGTGTTCGGCGAGCAGTACTTC
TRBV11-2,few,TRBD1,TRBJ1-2,CASSLTGGYGYTF,TGTGCCAGCAGCTTGACAGGGGGATATGGCTACACCTTC
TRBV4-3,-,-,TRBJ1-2,CASSQDNRYGYTF,TGCGCCAGCAGCCAAGACAATAGGTATGGCTACACCTTC
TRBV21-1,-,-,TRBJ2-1,CASSKRGIRDRNNEQFF,TGTGCCAGCAGCAAGAGGGGAATTAGAGACAGAAACAATGAGCAGTTCTTC
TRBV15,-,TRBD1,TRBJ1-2,CATSRDNRGSGYTF,TGTGCCACCAGCAGAGATAACAGGGGGTCTGGCTACACCTTC
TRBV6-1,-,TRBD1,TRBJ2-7,CASSPTGVLSYEQYF,TGTGCCAGCAGCCCCACAGGGGTCCTCTCCTACGAGCAGTACTTC
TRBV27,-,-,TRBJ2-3,CASTWLRRYTDTQYF,TGTGCCAGCACATGGCTTCGGAGATACACAGATACGCAGTATTTT
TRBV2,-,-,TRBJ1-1,CASSFRGNTEAFF,TGTGCCAGCTCTTTCAGGGGGAACACTGAAGCTTTCTTT
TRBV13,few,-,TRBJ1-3,CASSLRGNTIYF,TGTGCCAGCAGCTTGAGGGGAAACACCATATATTTT